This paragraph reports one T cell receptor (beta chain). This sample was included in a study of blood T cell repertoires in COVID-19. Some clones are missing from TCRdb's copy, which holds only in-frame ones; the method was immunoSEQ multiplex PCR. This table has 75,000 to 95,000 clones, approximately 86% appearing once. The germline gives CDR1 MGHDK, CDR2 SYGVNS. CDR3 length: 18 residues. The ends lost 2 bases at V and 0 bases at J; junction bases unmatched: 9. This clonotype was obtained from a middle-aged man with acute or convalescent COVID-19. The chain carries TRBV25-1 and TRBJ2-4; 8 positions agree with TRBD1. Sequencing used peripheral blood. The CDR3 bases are TGTGCCAGCAGTGAACCCGGGACAGGACCCTTAGCCAAAAACATTCAGTACTTC. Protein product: CASSEPGTGPLAKNIQYF.